What follows are 30 T cell receptor beta chains derived from one specimen sequenced in a study of cytomegalovirus exposure and HLA in healthy donors. It was with 60 Vbeta and 13 Jbeta primers that the PCR ran. Generated by immunoSEQ multiplex PCR, the TCRdb table keeps only in-frame clones and is missing some. The sample shows about 200,000 clones, and 0.74% sits with its ten largest clones. Material: PBMCs. All receptors come from a boy between 10 and 17 years old in good health and CMV-seronegative.

The chain's CDR3 is CASSLGFEAVNTEAFF. In DNA form, the CDR3 reads TGTGCCAGCAGCTTGGGTTTCGAGGCGGTGAACACTGAAGCTTTCTTT. V and J are TRBV5-4 and TRBJ1-1; D gene uncertain. Trimming took off 0 bases at V and 0 bases at J, with 12 bases between the two ends. This CDR3 region has 16 residues. Germline V gives CDR1 SGHNT, CDR2 YYREEE (reference sequence).

The rearrangement joins TRBV28 to TRBJ1-1; no clear D gene. Germline V gene lookup returns CDR1 MDHEN and CDR2 SYDVKM. V lost 6 bases and J lost 0, with 8 bases in between. The CDR3 has 13 residues. CDR3 in DNA: TGTGCCAGCAGCCCACCTATGAACACTGAAGCTTTCTTT. It encodes CASSPPMNTEAFF.

The V and J genes are TRBV5-1 and TRBJ1-3; the D gene is possibly TRBD1 (6 bases). V lost 4 bases to trimming and J lost 4 bases, with 15 bases between them. Germline-derived CDR1 and CDR2 are SGHRS and YFSETQ. The length of the CDR3 is 15 residues. The chain's CDR3 is CASSSGQNLGNTIYF. The DNA for the CDR3 is TGCGCCAGCAGCAGCGGACAGAACCTCGGAAACACCATATATTTT.

The gene calls are TRBV28 and TRBJ2-5; 8 bases align to TRBD2. The J call is in doubt because the DNA end fits TRBJ2-7 better. The length of the CDR3 is 15 residues. Germline V gene lookup returns CDR1 MDHEN and CDR2 SYDVKM. This CDR3 reads CASSARTSPRYEQYF. In DNA form, the CDR3 reads TGTGCCAGCAGTGCCCGGACTAGCCCTCGGTACGAGCAGTACTTC.

About this clone itself: The sample carries other DNA sequences with the same CDR3. The chain uses TRBV7-9 and TRBJ1-2; 7 bases agree with TRBD1. Germline V gives CDR1 SEHNR, CDR2 FQNEAQ (reference sequence). With V trimmed by 5 bases and J by 7 bases, 1 base remained unmatched. This CDR3 contains 11 residues. CDR3 DNA sequence: TGTGCCAGCAGCAGACAGGGTGGCTACACCTTC. Translating it yields CASSRQGGYTF.

DNA for the CDR3: TGTGCCAGCAGCGCCGACGGGGGAGAGAATCAGCCCCAGCATTTT. It translates to CASSADGGENQPQHF. The chain carries TRBV2 and TRBJ1-5; D possibly corresponds to TRBD1 (5 bases). CDR3 length equals 15 residues. V was shortened by 6 bases and J by 4 bases, with 16 bases between the two germline ends. Germline CDR1 reads SNHLY; CDR2 reads FYNNEI.

This chain uses TRBV5-1 with TRBJ2-3, with a tentative D call TRBD2 (7 bases). Looked up from germline, CDR1 is SGHRS and CDR2 is YFSETQ. The CDR3 totals 17 residues. Trimming cost V 2 bases and J 5 bases, with 21 bases left between them. The CDR3 sequence is CASSFPQGGGVGDTQYF. The CDR3 nucleotides are TGCGCCAGCAGCTTTCCACAAGGGGGGGGAGTTGGAGATACGCAGTATTTT.

J is TRBJ2-5 and V is TRBV4-2; 9 bases are shared with TRBD1. CDR3 length equals 15 residues. V shed 2 bases and J 4 bases; nucleotides not matched to a gene: 5. CDR1 and CDR2 from the germline V gene are LGHNA and YNFKEQ. The CDR3 here is CASSQNTGGRETQYF. The CDR3 DNA reads TGTGCCAGCAGCCAAAACACAGGGGGCAGAGAGACCCAGTACTTC.

The CDR3 protein is CASSNLNEQFF. DNA of the CDR3: TGTGCCAGCAGTAATCTCAATGAGCAGTTCTTC. The V call is TRBV7-9, the J call TRBJ2-1; unclear D gene. Germline CDR1 is SEHNR and CDR2 is FQNEAQ (reference sequence). This CDR3 spans 11 amino acids. V lost 6 bases and J 6 bases, leaving 6 bases between the germline ends.

The J gene is TRBJ2-7, the V gene TRBV14, with TRBD1 as a possible D gene (6 bases). This CDR3 contains 14 residues. Germline V gene lookup returns CDR1 SGHDN and CDR2 FVKESK. V was pared by 2 bases and J by 2 bases, with 10 bases between. For the CDR3, the DNA is TGTGCCAGCAGCCAATGGACAGCGACCTACGAGCAGTACTTC. Protein sequence: CASSQWTATYEQYF. The full variable domain, rest sourced from reference TRBV14 and TRBJ2-7, is EAGVTQFPSHSVIEKGQTVTLRCDPISGHDNLYWYRRVMGKEIKFLLHFVKESKQDESGMPNNRFLAERTGGTYSTLKVQPAELEDSGVYFCASSQWTATYEQYFGPGTRLTVT.

The rearrangement uses TRBV7-6 and TRBJ2-1; possibly TRBD1 for D (6 bases). The CDR3 consists of 16 residues. V lost 1 base to trimming and J lost 0 bases, with 10 bases between them. Germline loops: CDR1 SGHVS, CDR2 FNYEAQ. The CDR3 DNA follows: TGTGCCAGCAGCTTAGATGGGGGCAGCTCCTACAATGAGCAGTTCTTC. Translation gives CASSLDGGSSYNEQFF.

The rearrangement links TRBV6-6 to TRBJ1-4; 7 nucleotides agree with TRBD1. Looked up from germline, CDR1 is MNHNY and CDR2 is SVGAGI (reference sequence). The length of the CDR3 is 15 residues. The J segment lost 1 base and the V segment lost 8 bases, leaving 7 bases of the junction unmatched. The CDR3 spells CASWERQGTNEKLFF. In DNA form, the CDR3 reads TGTGCCAGCTGGGAGAGACAGGGAACTAATGAAAAACTGTTTTTT.

The rearrangement links TRBV7-3 to TRBJ2-1; the D is unclear. Germline assignment: CDR1 SGHTA and CDR2 FQGTGA. V gave up 3 bases and J gave up 0 bases, with 18 bases separating them. The length of the CDR3 is 18 residues. The CDR3 DNA reads as TGTGCCAGCAGCTTTTCCCCTCCTCCGATCAGCTCCTACAATGAGCAGTTCTTC. Translated, it gives CASSFSPPPISSYNEQFF.

The rearrangement links TRBV6-4 to TRBJ2-3, with 7 bases that match TRBD2. Germline CDR1 reads MRHNA; CDR2 reads SNTAGT. The CDR3 totals 14 residues. V lost 5 bases, J lost 6 bases, and 8 bases stayed unmatched. The CDR3 sequence: CASSPTGTTDTQYF. CDR3 coding DNA: TGTGCCAGCAGTCCGACGGGGACTACTGATACGCAGTATTTT.

CDR3 DNA sequence: TGCGCCAGCAGTGACAGGGGGCACACTGAAGCTTTCTTT. Its protein is CASSDRGHTEAFF. The chain employs TRBV10-2 and TRBJ1-1; TRBD1 agrees at 8 bases. CDR3 length equals 13 residues. V lost 3 bases to trimming and J lost 3 bases; unmatched junction nucleotides: 0. Germline-derived CDR1 and CDR2 are WSHSY and SAAADI.

V is TRBV6-5 and J is TRBJ1-5, with D unresolved. Trimming shortened V by 6 bases and J by 0 bases, and 12 bases separated the two germline ends. CDR3 length: 15 residues. Germline assignment: CDR1 MNHEY and CDR2 SVGAGI. CDR3 in DNA: TGTGCCAGCAGGCTGAACCGCTATAGCAATCAGCCCCAGCATTTT. It is translated as CASRLNRYSNQPQHF.

The chain combines TRBV11-1 with TRBJ1-6; D is possibly TRBD1 (5 bases). This CDR3 is built from 15 residues. Trimming cost V 6 bases and J 8 bases, with 17 bases left between them. Germline CDR1 reads SGHAT; CDR2 reads FQDESV (reference sequence). The CDR3 sequence is CASSLRGGVDSPLHF. CDR3 DNA sequence: TGTGCCAGCAGTTTGAGAGGAGGGGTGGATTCACCCCTCCACTTT.

V usage is TRBV5-4 and J usage is TRBJ2-5; D perhaps matches TRBD2 (6 bases). Trimming removed 5 bases from V and 5 bases from J, with 16 bases in between. The CDR3 is made up of 14 amino acids. CDR1 and CDR2 (germline): SGHNT, YYREEE (reference sequence). The CDR3 reads CASRLGGAWETQYF. The DNA of the CDR3 is TGTGCCAGCAGGCTAGGCGGGGCCTGGGAGACCCAGTACTTC.

This chain joins TRBV10-2 and TRBJ1-1; 7 bases line up with TRBD1. The CDR3 has 14 residues. The V gene's germline CDR1 is WSHSY and CDR2 SAAADI. V shed 10 bases and J 0 bases; nucleotides not matched to a gene: 8. The DNA of the CDR3 is TGCGCCACCGTACAGGGGACCATGAACACTGAAGCTTTCTTT. This sequence encodes CATVQGTMNTEAFF.

The J gene is TRBJ2-2, the V gene TRBV4-3, with 8 nucleotides matching TRBD1. V was clipped by 2 bases and J by 2 bases; unmatched bases: 7. The CDR3 spans 17 residues. Germline CDR1 is LGHNA and CDR2 is YSLEER. The DNA for the CDR3 is TGCGCCAGCAGCCAAAACGGGGGACAGGACAACACCGGGGAGCTGTTTTTT. The encoded protein is CASSQNGGQDNTGELFF.

V usage is TRBV30 and J usage is TRBJ1-1; possible D gene TRBD1, 6 bases. The V end lost 2 bases, the J end lost 0 bases, and 13 bases lay between the germline ends. Germline lookup yields CDR1 GTSNPN and CDR2 SVGIG (reference sequence). The CDR3 covers 15 residues. The CDR3 protein is CAWSIGRDMNTEAFF. CDR3 bases: TGTGCCTGGAGTATAGGCAGGGACATGAACACTGAAGCTTTCTTT. Looking up the rest from reference TRBV30 and TRBJ1-1 gives the full variable domain: SQTIHQWPATLVQPVGSPLSLECTVEGTSNPNLYWYRQAAGRGLQLLFYSVGIGQISSEVPQNLSASRPQDRQFILSSKKLLLSDSGFYLCAWSIGRDMNTEAFFGQGTRLTVV.

V and J are TRBV4-3 and TRBJ1-4; TRBD1 agrees at 11 bases. The length of the CDR3 is 14 residues. CDR1 and CDR2 (germline): LGHNA, YSLEER. V dropped 3 bases and J dropped 7; count of bases not matched to a gene: 1. CDR3 DNA: TGCGCCAGCAGCCAGGGACAGGGGGGTGAAAAACTGTTTTTT. Translation gives CASSQGQGGEKLFF.

The CDR3, as DNA: TGTGCCAGCAGCCGGGGGGGGGACAATAATCAGCCCCAGCATTTT. It translates to CASSRGGDNNQPQHF. V and J are TRBV5-6 and TRBJ1-5; D is possibly TRBD1 (6 bases). The germline V gene encodes CDR1 SGHDT and CDR2 YYEEEE. This CDR3 spans 15 amino acids. The ends were cut back, 4 bases at V and 4 bases at J, with 15 bases in the middle.

This chain joins TRBV5-1 and TRBJ1-1; D is unclear. The germline V gene encodes CDR1 SGHRS and CDR2 YFSETQ. This CDR3 contains 13 residues. Trimming pared 2 bases from V and 2 bases from J, leaving 7 bases between. The CDR3 DNA is TGCGCCAGCAGCTTCGAGGGAAACACTGAAGCTTTCTTT. This translates into CASSFEGNTEAFF.

The chain links TRBV6-6 to TRBJ2-3, with 11 bases matching TRBD2. The CDR3 extends over 15 amino acids. V lost 8 bases, J lost 2 bases, and 6 bases stayed unmatched. The germline CDR1 and CDR2 sequences are MNHNY and SVGAGI (reference sequence). The CDR3 is CASQSSGGPTDTQYF. CDR3 DNA: TGTGCCAGCCAGTCTAGCGGGGGGCCCACAGATACGCAGTATTTT.

The J gene is TRBJ1-4, the V gene TRBV28; TRBD1 agrees at 9 bases. The CDR3 loop spans 15 amino acids. J was trimmed by 5 bases and V by 5 bases; bases with no gene match: 6. Germline V gives CDR1 MDHEN, CDR2 SYDVKM. The CDR3 here is CASSPYGTGNEKLFF. CDR3 coding DNA: TGTGCCAGCAGTCCGTACGGGACAGGGAATGAAAAACTGTTTTTT.

The rearrangement links TRBV4-3 to TRBJ1-4; D unclear. Germline CDR1 reads LGHNA; CDR2 reads YSLEER. Trimming took 2 bases from V and 8 from J, leaving 12 bases between them. The CDR3 contains 14 residues. DNA for the CDR3: TGCGCCAGCAGCCAAAACTTCCGCGAGGAAAAACTGTTTTTT. Amino acids: CASSQNFREEKLFF.

This rearrangement joins TRBV19 to TRBJ1-1; D is perhaps TRBD1 (5 bases). Germline CDR1 LNHDA, CDR2 SQIVND (reference sequence). Trimming stripped 3 bases from V and 4 bases from J, with 9 bases between. The CDR3 contains 13 residues. CDR3 DNA sequence: TGTGCCAGTAGTATGCAGGGATCCACTGAAGCTTTCTTT. It yields the protein CASSMQGSTEAFF.

The gene calls are TRBV11-2 and TRBJ2-1; TRBD2 matches at 9 bases. Germline V gene lookup returns CDR1 SGHAT and CDR2 FQNNGV. V lost 5 bases, J lost 0 bases, and 11 bases stayed unmatched. CDR3 length: 18 amino acids. The CDR3 region is CASSGRGGGADSYNEQFF. The CDR3 region has the DNA TGTGCCAGCAGCGGAAGGGGCGGGGGGGCCGACTCCTACAATGAGCAGTTCTTC.

J is TRBJ1-6 and V is TRBV18; no firm D call. The CDR3 runs 15 residues. Germline CDR1 is KGHSH and CDR2 is LQKENI. V lost 3 bases and J lost 7, with 13 bases in between. This chain's CDR3 is CASSPTRAENSPLHF. CDR3 in DNA: TGTGCCAGCTCACCTACGCGGGCAGAGAATTCACCCCTCCACTTT.